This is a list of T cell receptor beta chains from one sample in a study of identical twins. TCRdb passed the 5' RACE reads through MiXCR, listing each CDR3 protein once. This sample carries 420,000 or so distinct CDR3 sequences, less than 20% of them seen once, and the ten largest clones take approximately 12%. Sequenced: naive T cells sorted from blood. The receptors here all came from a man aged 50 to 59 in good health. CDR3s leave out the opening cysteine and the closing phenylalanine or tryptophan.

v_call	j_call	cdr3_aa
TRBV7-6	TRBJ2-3	ASSPDQYPDADTQY
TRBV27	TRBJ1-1	ASSLYQGEAF
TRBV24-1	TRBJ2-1	ATSDQGWNEQF
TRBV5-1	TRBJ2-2	ASSANGQAYTGELF
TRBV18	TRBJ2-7	ASSPYQDRAIYEQY
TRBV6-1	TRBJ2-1	ASSSRTSGNHRGYNEQF
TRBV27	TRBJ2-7	ASRLAGKAYEQY
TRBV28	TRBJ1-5	ASSPRGGSVNQPQH
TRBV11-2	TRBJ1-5	ASSLGGARSNQPQH
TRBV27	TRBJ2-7	ASTPPNSYEQY
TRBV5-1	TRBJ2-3	ASSLEDGTSGRARQY
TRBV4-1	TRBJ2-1	ASSQGDRGALNEQF
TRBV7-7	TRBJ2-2	ASSRGGLAGAGELF
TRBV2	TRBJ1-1	ASSEVFGGRNTEAF
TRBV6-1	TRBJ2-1	ASRPDRTRGVEQF
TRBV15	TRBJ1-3	ATSREWVRAGNTIY
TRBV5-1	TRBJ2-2	ASSLGDWTANTGELF
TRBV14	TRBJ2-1	ASSQGPAGSVMRSYNEQF
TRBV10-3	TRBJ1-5	AISEFADSNQPQH
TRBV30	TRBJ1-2	AWTSNSGYT
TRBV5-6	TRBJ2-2	ASNLEGTGELF
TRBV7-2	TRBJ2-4	ASKRDLLAKNIQY
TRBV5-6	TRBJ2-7	ASSFLARRTSSYEQY
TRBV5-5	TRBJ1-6	ASSPRLNSPLH
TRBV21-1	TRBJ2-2	ASSIQRAQGHTGELF
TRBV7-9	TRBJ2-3	ASSRAAGLDPDTQY
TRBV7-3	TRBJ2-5	ASSLIGTRLGETQY
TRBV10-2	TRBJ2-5	ASRMNRQETQY
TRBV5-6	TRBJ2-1	ASSKAPGGSSYNEQF
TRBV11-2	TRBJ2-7	ASSLTPSGSEQY
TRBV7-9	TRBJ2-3	ASSLAGRGPSTDTQY
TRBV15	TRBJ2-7	ATSRPASGAYEQY
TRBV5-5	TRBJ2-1	ASSLIPGGEQF
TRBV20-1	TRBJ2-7	SARDEQGTYEQY
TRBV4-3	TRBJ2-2	ASSQDSRSTGELF
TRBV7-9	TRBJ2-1	ASSLVSGRVKSDEQF
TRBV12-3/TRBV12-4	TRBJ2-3	ASSLMAGGSLVRTDTQY
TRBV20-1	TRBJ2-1	SARGGLTSGRAGSYNEQF
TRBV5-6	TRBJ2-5	ASSRSGMGAGETQY
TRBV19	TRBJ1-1	ASSMGDRKAF
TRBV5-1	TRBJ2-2	ASSLAVITGELF
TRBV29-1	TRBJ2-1	SVRRGGIQDEQF
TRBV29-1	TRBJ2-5	SVQDTRGETQY
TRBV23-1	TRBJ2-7	ASSQSHSTMVYEQY